What follows are 3 T cell receptor beta chains derived from one specimen sequenced in a study of shared clonotypes between healthy human individuals. Sequencing was performed with immunoSEQ multiplex PCR; in TCRdb, only in-frame clones are kept and a portion is missing. Among approximately 1,000,000 clones, around three quarters were seen once, and the ten largest hold around 0.47%. The sample comprised memory CD4+ T cells from PBMCs. Subset reported: CD45RA-negative fraction. The receptors originated from a man younger than 35 in good health. Some clones in this sample may be carry-over from other donors' samples.

V and J are TRBV5-1 and TRBJ1-3; no clear D gene. CDR1 and CDR2 (germline): SGHRS, YFSETQ. V shed 3 bases and J shed 2 bases, with 9 bases lying between them. CDR3 size: 14 residues. For the CDR3, the DNA is TGCGCCAGCAGCTCCGGCGACCCTGGAAACACCATATATTTT. Translated, it gives CASSSGDPGNTIYF.

The chain links TRBV28 to TRBJ2-7; 7 nucleotides line up with TRBD1. V shed 7 bases and J 5 bases; nucleotides not matched to a gene: 8. The CDR3 is 13 amino acids. Germline assignment: CDR1 MDHEN and CDR2 SYDVKM. The CDR3 region has the DNA TGTGCCAGCATGAGGGGGCCGGGGCACGAGCAGTACTTC. Translation gives CASMRGPGHEQYF.

The table lists this clone with a few counts. This sequence joins TRBV29-1 and TRBJ1-1; D not resolved. Trimming pared 0 bases from V and 4 bases from J, leaving 9 bases between. Germline lookup yields CDR1 SQVTM and CDR2 ANQGSEA. The CDR3 spans 13 residues. The CDR3 bases are TGCAGCGTTGAAGATCAGAGGAGCACTGAAGCTTTCTTT. This codes for CSVEDQRSTEAFF. The entire variable domain, with the rest obtained from reference TRBV29-1 and TRBJ1-1, is as follows: SAVISQKPSRDICQRGTSLTIQCQVDSQVTMMFWYRQQPGQSLTLIATANQGSEATYESGFVIDKFPISRPNLTFSTLTVSNMSPEDSSIYLCSVEDQRSTEAFFGQGTRLTVV.